These T cell receptor beta chains were read from a single sample in a study of technical replicates of blood from a handful of donors. Here immunoSEQ multiplex PCR was the method, and the copy in TCRdb shows in-frame clones only, minus some. In the table there are 70,000 to 85,000 clones, about 97% of which are singletons. Sequencing input: T cells isolated from PBMCs. These receptors all stem from a human donor in good health. Each CDR3 is given with its conserved first and last residue. The order of the fields is D gene, J gene, V gene, CDR3 protein, CDR3 DNA. The D gene is left open where the match is weak.

-	TRBJ1-1	TRBV6-5	CASSYRPGWANTEAFF	TGTGCCAGCAGTTACAGGCCTGGGTGGGCGAACACTGAAGCTTTCTTT
-	TRBJ1-5	TRBV4-1	CASSQDTRFQPQHF	TGCGCCAGCAGCCAAGATACGAGGTTTCAGCCCCAGCATTTT
TRBD1	TRBJ1-1	TRBV5-4	CASSLGQGDEAFF	TGTGCCAGCAGCCTGGGACAGGGCGATGAAGCTTTCTTT
-	TRBJ1-4	TRBV5-1	CASSLLAAEKLFF	TGCGCCAGCAGCTTGCTAGCTGCTGAAAAACTGTTTTTT
TRBD2	TRBJ2-7	TRBV29-1	CSVESGGSDEQYF	TGCAGCGTTGAAAGCGGCGGGAGCGACGAGCAGTACTTC
TRBD2	TRBJ2-3	TRBV5-4	CASSLAGTTTDTQYF	TGTGCCAGCAGCTTAGCGGGGACTACCACAGATACGCAGTATTTT
TRBD1	TRBJ2-5	TRBV11-3	CATAQTNRGPQETQYF	TGTGCCACCGCGCAAACTAACAGGGGCCCCCAAGAGACCCAGTACTTC
TRBD2	TRBJ2-1	TRBV19	CASSIGDYAPNEQFF	TGTGCCAGTAGTATCGGGGACTACGCCCCAAATGAGCAGTTCTTC
-	TRBJ2-1	TRBV27	CASSASDEQFF	TGTGCCAGCAGTGCATCGGATGAGCAGTTCTTC
-	TRBJ1-2	TRBV7-8	CASSLRDSSYGYTF	TGTGCCAGCAGCTTACGCGACAGTAGCTATGGCTACACCTTC
TRBD2	TRBJ2-1	TRBV28	CASSLSGLAGVNEQFF	TGTGCCAGCAGTTTATCAGGACTAGCGGGAGTAAATGAGCAGTTCTTC
-	TRBJ1-2	TRBV7-8	CASSSTASTGLGYGYTF	TGTGCCAGCAGCTCGACCGCGTCCACCGGACTTGGCTATGGCTACACCTTC
TRBD2	TRBJ2-5	TRBV11-2	CASSLTRGVIQETQYF	TGTGCCAGCAGCTTAACTCGGGGGGTAATCCAAGAGACCCAGTACTTC
-	TRBJ1-1	TRBV30	CAWSVKYEAFF	TGTGCCTGGAGTGTTAAATATGAAGCTTTCTTT
-	TRBJ2-7	TRBV5-1	CASSLREKVYEQYF	TGCGCCAGCAGCTTACGGGAGAAAGTCTACGAGCAGTACTTC
-	TRBJ1-2	TRBV19	CASSPGGGSLYTF	TGTGCCAGTAGTCCAGGAGGAGGATCCCTCTACACCTTC
-	TRBJ2-7	TRBV7-3	CASSGTPGAEQYF	TGTGCCAGCAGCGGGACTCCTGGTGCCGAGCAGTACTTC